This is a list of T cell receptor beta chains from one sample in a study of blood T cell repertoires in COVID-19. The table came from immunoSEQ multiplex PCR; TCRdb's copy has only in-frame clones and leaves some out. This sample has some 200,000 clones; 70% to 90% occur once, and the top ten carry over 15%. Source material: peripheral blood. Receptors were obtained from a man aged 50 to 59 with COVID-19, enrolled during active disease. Both conserved end residues are part of each CDR3. Each record gives: J gene, clone size, D gene, V gene, CDR3 protein, CDR3 DNA. The D gene is left open where the match is weak. Rows give clone size only sometimes, using once, few, many, or a class for an expanded clone.

>TRBJ2-6|once|.|TRBV27
CASSLLGTSRSGANVLTF
TGTGCCAGCAGTTTACTGGGGACATCTCGCTCTGGGGCCAACGTCCTGACTTTC
>TRBJ2-5|.|TRBD1|TRBV7-6
CASSSLTGSVGETQYF
TGTGCCAGCAGCTCCTTGACAGGGTCAGTAGGAGAGACCCAGTACTTC
>TRBJ1-3|once|.|TRBV7-9
CASRYREEAGNTIYF
TGTGCCAGCAGGTACAGGGAAGAGGCTGGAAACACCATATATTTT
>TRBJ2-3|.|.|TRBV29-1
CSVEIDRPGSDTQYF
TGCAGCGTTGAGATTGACAGGCCCGGTTCGGATACGCAGTATTTT
>TRBJ1-6|.|.|TRBV6-1
CASSEASRARPLHF
TGTGCCAGCAGTGAAGCCTCCAGGGCCCGACCCCTCCACTTT
>TRBJ1-5|.|TRBD1|TRBV6-2/TRBV6-3
CASSTGTGIGQPQHF
TGTGCCAGCAGTACCGGGACAGGGATTGGGCAGCCCCAGCATTTT
>TRBJ2-3|.|TRBD2|TRBV7-2
CASSSLAGGLFGTDTQYF
TGTGCCAGCAGCTCCCTAGCGGGGGGTTTGTTTGGCACAGATACGCAGTATTTT
>TRBJ1-5|.|.|TRBV19
CASSMRAGNQPQHF
TGTGCCAGTAGTATGAGAGCGGGCAATCAGCCCCAGCATTTT
>TRBJ1-5|.|.|TRBV2
CASRGVRGVNQPQHF
TGTGCCAGCAGGGGGGTGCGGGGAGTCAATCAGCCCCAGCATTTT
>TRBJ2-2|.|TRBD1|TRBV2
CASSEQGENTGELFF
TGTGCCAGCAGTGAACAGGGGGAGAACACCGGGGAGCTGTTTTTT
>TRBJ2-3|.|TRBD2|TRBV9
CASSTFMGASGTDTQYF
TGTGCCAGCAGCACCTTTATGGGGGCTAGCGGGACGGATACGCAGTATTTT
>TRBJ2-3|.|TRBD2|TRBV29-1
CSVELAGGNTDTQYF
TGCAGCGTTGAACTAGCGGGAGGGAACACAGATACGCAGTATTTT
>TRBJ2-7|.|TRBD2|TRBV19
CASSMLGTSGNEQYF
TGTGCCAGTAGTATGTTAGGGACTAGCGGAAACGAGCAGTACTTC
>TRBJ2-2|.|.|TRBV30
CAWSLRTVNTGELFF
TGTGCCTGGAGTCTAAGGACAGTGAACACCGGGGAGCTGTTTTTT
>TRBJ1-1|.|TRBD1|TRBV5-1
CASSSGTGDRGNTEAFF
TGCGCCAGCAGCTCGGGGACAGGGGACCGAGGGAACACTGAAGCTTTCTTT
>TRBJ2-7|once|.|TRBV6-5
CASSTQGKGSYEQYF
TGTGCCAGCAGTACACAGGGAAAGGGTAGCTACGAGCAGTACTTC
>TRBJ1-1|.|.|TRBV19
CASTYSRGSAEAFF
TGTGCCAGTACTTATAGTAGGGGATCCGCTGAAGCTTTCTTT
>TRBJ2-1|.|TRBD1|TRBV9
CASSVGQYNEQFF
TGTGCCAGCAGCGTGGGACAGTACAATGAGCAGTTCTTC
>TRBJ2-2|.|.|TRBV19
CASSMKHPPSTGELFF
TGTGCCAGTAGTATGAAGCACCCCCCGAGCACCGGGGAGCTGTTTTTT
>TRBJ2-5|.|TRBD2|TRBV2
CASSGRRTSSETQYF
TGTGCCAGCAGTGGAAGGCGGACTAGCAGTGAGACCCAGTACTTC
>TRBJ2-3|.|.|TRBV11-3
CAREEQGASTDTQYF
TGTGCCAGGGAAGAACAGGGCGCTAGCACAGATACGCAGTATTTT
>TRBJ2-1|.|TRBD2|TRBV19
CASGPRGLAGGNEQFF
TGTGCCAGTGGTCCCCGGGGACTAGCGGGGGGCAATGAGCAGTTCTTC
>TRBJ2-1|once|TRBD1|TRBV13
CASSSGTEFNNEQFF
TGTGCCAGCAGCTCTGGGACAGAATTTAACAATGAGCAGTTCTTC
>TRBJ2-3|.|TRBD1|TRBV29-1
CSVLARGKSDTQYF
TGCAGCGTTTTGGCCAGGGGGAAGTCAGATACGCAGTATTTT
>TRBJ1-2|.|TRBD1|TRBV12-5
CASGFPDRGNYGYTF
TGTGCTAGTGGCTTTCCGGACAGGGGCAACTATGGCTACACCTTC
>TRBJ2-5|.|.|TRBV12-3/TRBV12-4
CASSFTRGETQYF
TGTGCCAGCAGTTTTACCCGGGGGGAGACCCAGTACTTC
>TRBJ1-4|.|.|TRBV5-5
CASSFQGGDEKLFF
TGTGCCAGCAGCTTTCAGGGCGGGGATGAAAAACTGTTTTTT
>TRBJ2-7|.|TRBD2|TRBV5-1
CASSPTLESGSYEQYF
TGCGCCAGCAGCCCGACCTTGGAGAGCGGGAGTTACGAGCAGTACTTC
>TRBJ1-1|.|.|TRBV6-5
CASSYGWQEPSEAFF
TGTGCCAGCAGCTATGGCTGGCAGGAACCCTCTGAAGCTTTCTTT